Following are 30 T cell receptor beta chains from one sample sequenced in a study of blood T cell repertoires in COVID-19. Produced via immunoSEQ multiplex PCR; TCRdb's table is partial and in-frame only. The sample records about 200,000 clones, approximately 80% being singletons. The sample comprised peripheral blood. These receptors came from a woman older than 75 with acute or convalescent COVID-19.

The chain combines TRBV7-9 with TRBJ2-7; 7 bases map to TRBD2. Per germline, CDR1 SEHNR and CDR2 FQNEAQ (reference sequence). Trimming took 4 bases from V and 6 from J; bases not matched to a gene: 6. This CDR3 has 13 residues. CDR3 sequence: CASSSRGDGEQYF. CDR3 in DNA: TGTGCCAGCAGCTCCCGGGGGGACGGCGAGCAGTACTTC. Together with reference TRBV7-9 and TRBJ2-7, the CDR3 gives the full variable domain: DTGVSQNPRHKITKRGQNVTFRCDPISEHNRLYWYRQTLGQGPEFLTYFQNEAQLEKSRLLSDRFSAERPKGSFSTLEIQRTEQGDSAMYLCASSSRGDGEQYFGPGTRLTVT.

As concerns this clone: The junction departs from the called germline gene at one end, perhaps through a read error. The chain combines TRBV27 with TRBJ1-5, with 9 bases aligning to TRBD1. Germline V lookup: CDR1 MNHEY, CDR2 SMNVEV (reference sequence). CDR3 length equals 12 residues. The CDR3 sequence: CATSSGTGRPHF. The CDR3 DNA sequence: TGTGCCACCAGTTCCGGGACAGGGCGACCGCATTTT.

The chain carries TRBV30 and TRBJ1-1; 8 bases map to TRBD1. CDR3 length equals 12 residues. Looked up from germline, CDR1 is GTSNPN and CDR2 is SVGIG (reference sequence). V shed 3 bases and J 6 bases; nucleotides not matched to a gene: 3. CDR3 region: CAWRWTGSEAFF. The CDR3 DNA sequence: TGTGCCTGGAGGTGGACAGGGTCTGAAGCTTTCTTT.

This chain connects TRBV19 to TRBJ2-2; D is ambiguous. The CDR3 consists of 15 residues. Trimming cost V 1 base and J 1 base, with 7 bases left between them. Germline V gene sequence: CDR1 LNHDA, CDR2 SQIVND (reference sequence). CDR3 in amino acids: CASSIGQKNTGELFF. In DNA form, the CDR3 reads TGTGCCAGTAGTATAGGGCAGAAGAACACCGGGGAGCTGTTTTTT.

V usage is TRBV6-4 and J usage is TRBJ2-3; the match to TRBD1 covers 7 bases. V gave up 0 bases and J gave up 3 bases; unmatched junction bases: 0. Germline V lookup: CDR1 MRHNA, CDR2 SNTAGT. The CDR3 sequence is 14 residues long. CDR3 nucleotide sequence: TGTGCCAGCAGTGACTCGGGACAGACAGATACGCAGTATTTT. Translating it yields CASSDSGQTDTQYF.

V gene TRBV11-2 combines with J gene TRBJ2-2; no reliable D call. The germline CDR1 and CDR2 sequences are SGHAT and FQNNGV. This CDR3 comprises 15 residues. Between the trimmed V and J ends, which lost 5 bases and 2 bases, there was a span of 12 bases. The CDR3 is CASSLLRQNTGELFF. In DNA form, the CDR3 reads TGTGCCAGCAGCCTACTCCGACAAAACACCGGGGAGCTGTTTTTT. Based on the CDR3 plus reference TRBV11-2 and TRBJ2-2, the full variable domain is EAGVAQSPRYKIIEKRQSVAFWCNPISGHATLYWYQQILGQGPKLLIQFQNNGVVDDSQLPKDRFSAERLKGVDSTLKIQPAKLEDSAVYLCASSLLRQNTGELFFGEGSRLTVL.

The chain links TRBV11-3 to TRBJ1-2; D gene uncertain. Looked up from germline, CDR1 is SGHNT and CDR2 is YENEEA. V gave up 2 bases and J gave up 0 bases, with 7 bases separating them. This CDR3 is built from 14 residues. CDR3 DNA sequence: TGTGCCAGCAGCTTAAGCGGAGCTAACTATGGCTACACCTTC. Its translation: CASSLSGANYGYTF.

This chain uses TRBV11-2 with TRBJ1-5; no reliable D call. V lost 4 bases and J 4 bases, leaving 5 bases between the germline ends. The CDR3 extends over 12 amino acids. Germline assignment: CDR1 SGHAT and CDR2 FQNNGV. The CDR3 spells CASSSLNQPQHF. The CDR3 nucleotides read TGTGCCAGCAGCTCCCTAAATCAGCCCCAGCATTTT.

The chain carries TRBV7-3 and TRBJ2-3; 14 nucleotides line up with TRBD2. The junction had 14 bases not matched to a gene; V was cut back by 3 bases and J by 6 bases. The CDR3 covers 19 residues. Germline-derived CDR1 and CDR2 are SGHTA and FQGTGA. In DNA form, the CDR3 reads TGTGCCAGCAGCTTCACCGGACTAGCGGGGGGCAGGGCAACGGATACGCAGTATTTT. It translates to CASSFTGLAGGRATDTQYF. Filled out from reference TRBV7-3 and TRBJ2-3, the complete variable domain reads GAGVSQTPSNKVTEKGKYVELRCDPISGHTALYWYRQSLGQGPEFLIYFQGTGAADDSGLPNDRFFAVRPEGSVSTLKIQRTERGDSAVYLCASSFTGLAGGRATDTQYFGPGTRLTVL.

The genes are TRBV6-5 and TRBJ1-2; no definite D call. The V end was cut by 6 bases, the J end by 4 bases, with 9 bases between. This CDR3 comprises 12 residues. Germline-derived CDR1 and CDR2 are MNHEY and SVGAGI. Written as DNA, the CDR3 is TGTGCCAGCAGACTGAACAGCTATGGCTACACCTTC. It encodes CASRLNSYGYTF.

This sequence joins TRBV18 and TRBJ2-1; possibly TRBD2 for D (6 bases). The CDR3 sequence is 14 residues long. Looked up from germline, CDR1 is KGHSH and CDR2 is LQKENI. With 6 bases removed from V and 3 bases from J, the gap between germline ends came to 12 bases. The CDR3 protein is CASSLRRDYNEQFF. In nucleotides, the CDR3 is TGTGCCAGCTCCCTTCGGCGGGACTACAATGAGCAGTTCTTC.

This clone was counted once. The chain couples TRBV19 to TRBJ1-1, with 7 bases identical to TRBD1. The CDR3 has 15 amino acids. The junction had 5 bases not matched to a gene; V was cut back by 3 bases and J by 1 base. The germline V gene encodes CDR1 LNHDA and CDR2 SQIVND (reference sequence). The CDR3 loop reads CASSILTGANTEAFF. As DNA, the CDR3 is TGTGCCAGTAGTATTCTAACAGGGGCGAACACTGAAGCTTTCTTT.

The J gene is TRBJ1-1, the V gene TRBV11-2, with D unclear. Germline V gives CDR1 SGHAT, CDR2 FQNNGV. Trimming shortened V by 2 bases and J by 4 bases, and 11 bases separated the two germline ends. The CDR3 extends over 14 amino acids. The CDR3 reads CASSLNGEITEAFF. The CDR3 DNA sequence: TGTGCCAGCAGCTTAAACGGGGAGATCACTGAAGCTTTCTTT.

The CDR3 nucleotides read TGTGCCAGTAGTACCGACAGGGACGGTCAGCCCCAGCATTTT. Amino acid sequence: CASSTDRDGQPQHF. The gene calls are TRBV19 and TRBJ1-5; 7 nucleotides align to TRBD1. Germline CDR1 is LNHDA and CDR2 is SQIVND (reference sequence). V gave up 4 bases and J gave up 6 bases; unmatched junction bases: 6. This CDR3 contains 14 residues. Drawing the rest from reference TRBV19 and TRBJ1-5, the complete variable domain is DGGITQSPKYLFRKEGQNVTLSCEQNLNHDAMYWYRQDPGQGLRLIYYSQIVNDFQKGDIAEGYSVSREKKESFPLTVTSAQKNPTAFYLCASSTDRDGQPQHFGDGTRLSIL.

This clone was recorded once. This chain links TRBV5-6 with TRBJ1-5; D is uncertain. The CDR3 sequence is 12 residues long. Trimming cost V 4 bases and J 6 bases, with 8 bases left between them. The germline CDR1 and CDR2 sequences are SGHDT and YYEEEE. DNA for the CDR3: TGTGCCAGCAGCCAGGTAGGTCAGCCCCAGCATTTT. Residues: CASSQVGQPQHF.

V and J are TRBV2 and TRBJ1-2; 9 nucleotides align to TRBD1. This CDR3 is 18 amino acids long. CDR1 and CDR2 (germline): SNHLY, FYNNEI. V lost 2 bases, J lost 4 bases, and 14 bases stayed unmatched. The CDR3 sequence is CASSELFGDRELLYGYTF. CDR3 sequence (DNA): TGTGCCAGCAGTGAATTGTTTGGGGACAGGGAACTCCTCTATGGCTACACCTTC.

The chain uses TRBV9 and TRBJ2-2, with TRBD1 matching 8 bases. Germline values: CDR1 SGDLS, CDR2 YYNGEE. CDR3 size: 16 residues. The V gene end was trimmed by 4 bases and the J gene end by 4 bases; junction bases not matched to a gene: 9. Here the CDR3 DNA reads TGTGCCAGCAGCCCCCGGACAGGGCCCCCCACCGGGGAGCTGTTTTTT. It encodes CASSPRTGPPTGELFF.

The chain links TRBV20-1 to TRBJ1-4; the D gene is possibly TRBD1 (6 bases). CDR1 and CDR2 (germline): DFQATT, SNEGSKA (reference sequence). The CDR3 extends over 11 amino acids. Trimming cost V 3 bases and J 12 bases, with 11 bases left between them. DNA for the CDR3: TGCAGTGCTAGTAGAGGGGGAGAACTGTTTTTT. Protein sequence: CSASRGGELFF.

The DNA for the CDR3 is TGTGCCAGCAGCAAGGAGACAGGGGCGGACGAGCAGTACTTC. This gives the protein CASSKETGADEQYF. The V gene is TRBV21-1, the J gene TRBJ2-7; no check of the table's D call, TRBD1, against the DNA was made. TRBV21-1 is a pseudogene locus. CDR3 size: 14 residues.

The CDR3 nucleotides are TGTGCCAGCAGCTGGGCAATGATAGGGACAGGGATGGCTGAAGCTTTCTTT. It is translated as CASSWAMIGTGMAEAFF. The chain couples TRBV7-2 to TRBJ1-1; 9 bases align to TRBD1. The CDR3 extends over 17 amino acids. The germline V gene has CDR1 SGHTA and CDR2 FQGNSA. Germline trimming cut 4 bases from V and 6 bases from J; bases unmatched to any gene: 15.

This clone came up once. This chain connects TRBV30 to TRBJ1-1, with 10 positions matching TRBD1. Germline values: CDR1 GTSNPN, CDR2 SVGIG (reference sequence). The CDR3 totals 12 residues. J gave up 12 bases and V 2 bases, and 6 bases lay outside the gene matches. The CDR3 DNA reads TGTGCCTGGAGTATGGGACAGGGGTGGTCTTTCTTT. This gives the protein CAWSMGQGWSFF.

The chain uses TRBV6-5 and TRBJ1-5; possible D gene TRBD1, 5 bases. CDR3 length equals 13 residues. Trimming cost V 6 bases and J 5 bases, with 11 bases left between them. CDR1 and CDR2 (germline): MNHEY, SVGAGI. The CDR3 protein is CASREAGHQPQHF. CDR3 coding DNA: TGTGCCAGCAGAGAGGCAGGGCATCAGCCCCAGCATTTT.

In this sample, this clone turned up a few times. The chain recombines TRBV11-3 with TRBJ2-1; D gene ambiguous. The CDR3 loop spans 13 amino acids. Trimming shortened V by 3 bases and J by 4 bases, and 7 bases separated the two germline ends. Germline V gene data show CDR1 as SGHNT and CDR2 as YENEEA. The CDR3 loop is CASSLPGYNEQFF. CDR3 nucleotides: TGTGCCAGCAGCTTGCCCGGGTACAATGAGCAGTTCTTC.

CDR3: CASSLRQIYEQYF. The CDR3, as DNA: TGTGCCAGCAGCTTACGCCAGATCTACGAGCAGTACTTC. The V and J genes are TRBV11-3 and TRBJ2-7, with D uncertain. Germline V lookup: CDR1 SGHNT, CDR2 YENEEA. This CDR3 contains 13 residues. V shed 2 bases and J shed 3 bases, with 8 bases lying between them.

This chain connects TRBV6-6 to TRBJ2-1, with 8 bases matching TRBD2. This CDR3 contains 15 residues. The junction had 5 bases not matched to a gene; V was cut back by 2 bases and J by 5 bases. CDR1 MNHNY and CDR2 SVGAGI come from the germline V gene (reference sequence). CDR3 in amino acids: CASSYPVAGNNEQFF. The CDR3 DNA follows: TGTGCCAGCAGTTACCCGGTAGCGGGGAACAATGAGCAGTTCTTC.

This sequence joins TRBV7-9 and TRBJ2-3; D is unclear. V lost 2 bases and J lost 0, with 6 bases in between. The CDR3 covers 14 residues. CDR1 SEHNR and CDR2 FQNEAQ come from the germline V gene (reference sequence). CDR3 nucleotide sequence: TGTGCCAGCAGCTTATCGCGGAGCACAGATACGCAGTATTTT. This gives the protein CASSLSRSTDTQYF.

This chain links TRBV15 with TRBJ1-1; D possibly corresponds to TRBD1 (5 bases). The CDR3 contains 14 residues. The V gene's germline CDR1 is LNHNV and CDR2 YYDKDF (reference sequence). V gave up 5 bases and J gave up 3 bases, with 13 bases separating them. CDR3 protein: CATSFERGDTEAFF. CDR3 bases: TGTGCCACCAGCTTCGAGCGGGGGGACACTGAAGCTTTCTTT.

This sequence joins TRBV9 and TRBJ2-2, with D maybe TRBD2 (6 bases). The CDR3 contains 16 residues. CDR1 is SGDLS and CDR2 is YYNGEE in the germline V gene. Between the trimmed V and J ends, which lost 1 base and 0 bases, there was a span of 10 bases. The CDR3: CASSVLAGTNTGELFF. CDR3 DNA sequence: TGTGCCAGCAGCGTACTGGCGGGGACGAACACCGGGGAGCTGTTTTTT. Full variable domain (remainder filled in from reference TRBV9 and TRBJ2-2): DSGVTQTPKHLITATGQRVTLRCSPRSGDLSVYWYQQSLDQGLQFLIQYYNGEERAKGNILERFSAQQFPDLHSELNLSSLELGDSALYFCASSVLAGTNTGELFFGEGSRLTVL.

The chain uses TRBV11-2 and TRBJ2-7; D gene unclear. From germline, CDR1 is SGHAT and CDR2 FQNNGV. V lost 2 bases and J 6 bases, leaving 11 bases between the germline ends. The CDR3 is made up of 13 amino acids. The CDR3 spells CASSLNSLGEQYF. CDR3 coding DNA: TGTGCCAGCAGCTTAAACTCACTCGGCGAGCAGTACTTC.

The rearrangement uses TRBV21-1 and TRBJ1-1. TRBV21-1 is described as a pseudogene. The CDR3 runs to 13 residues. CDR3 region: CASSKDTVRGAFF. DNA for the CDR3: TGTGCCAGCAGCAAAGATACGGTCCGGGGAGCTTTCTTT.